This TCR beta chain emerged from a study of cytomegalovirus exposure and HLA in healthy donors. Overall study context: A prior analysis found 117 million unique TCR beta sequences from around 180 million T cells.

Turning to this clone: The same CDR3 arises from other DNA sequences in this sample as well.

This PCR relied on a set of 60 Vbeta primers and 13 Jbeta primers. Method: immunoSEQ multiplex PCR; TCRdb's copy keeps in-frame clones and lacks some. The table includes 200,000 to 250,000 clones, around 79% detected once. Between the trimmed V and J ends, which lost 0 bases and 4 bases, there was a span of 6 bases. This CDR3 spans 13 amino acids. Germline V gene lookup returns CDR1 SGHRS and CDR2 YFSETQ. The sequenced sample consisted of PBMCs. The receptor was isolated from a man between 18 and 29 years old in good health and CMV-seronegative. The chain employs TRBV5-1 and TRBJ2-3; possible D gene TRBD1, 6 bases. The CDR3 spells CASSLGGPDTQYF. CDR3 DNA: TGCGCCAGCAGCTTGGGGGGGCCAGATACGCAGTATTTT.